One sample yielded the 31 T cell receptor beta chains listed below, sequenced in a study of blood T cell repertoires in COVID-19. Repertoires were generated with immunoSEQ multiplex PCR, while TCRdb's copy carries only in-frame clones and drops some. The sample holds over 250,000 clones, about 89% seen once. The sequenced sample consisted of peripheral blood. The receptors here all came from a woman in her thirties or forties who had recovered from COVID-19.

The table lists this clone with a few counts. The CDR3 loop reads CASSQVRGGQPQHF. The CDR3 coding sequence is TGTGCCAGCAGCCAAGTCCGGGGAGGGCAGCCCCAGCATTTT. The V call is TRBV3-1 (or the pseudogene TRBV3-2), the J call TRBJ1-5; no clear D. This CDR3 has 14 amino acids. CDR1 and CDR2 (germline): LGHDT, YNNKEL (reference sequence). Trimming shortened V by 1 base and J by 7 bases, and 11 bases separated the two germline ends.

The chain employs TRBV18 and TRBJ1-1; D not certain. Trimming left V 3 bases short and J 7 bases short, with 12 bases between. Germline V gene data show CDR1 as KGHSH and CDR2 as LQKENI. The CDR3 has 13 residues. CDR3 region: CASSPGELGEAFF. The CDR3 DNA reads as TGTGCCAGCTCACCCGGGGAATTGGGTGAAGCTTTCTTT.

The chain combines TRBV13 with TRBJ2-1; 9 nucleotides align to TRBD1. Germline lookup yields CDR1 PRHDT and CDR2 FYEKMQ (reference sequence). The CDR3 is made up of 13 amino acids. The J segment lost 13 bases and the V segment lost 3 bases, leaving 7 bases of the junction unmatched. CDR3 sequence reads: CASSFPTGGAQFF. CDR3 DNA sequence: TGTGCCAGCAGCTTTCCCACAGGGGGCGCCCAGTTCTTC.

The J gene is TRBJ2-1, the V gene TRBV6-5; TRBD1 aligns across 7 bases. In germline, CDR1 is MNHEY, CDR2 SVGAGI. The CDR3 spans 13 residues. V lost 7 bases to trimming and J lost 5 bases; unmatched junction nucleotides: 5. This CDR3 reads CASNPTGNNEQFF. DNA of the CDR3: TGTGCCAGCAACCCGACAGGGAACAATGAGCAGTTCTTC.

This clone has just one count. The V gene is TRBV3-1 (or the pseudogene TRBV3-2), the J gene TRBJ1-3; 8 nucleotides agree with TRBD1. Germline assignment: CDR1 LGHDT and CDR2 YNNKEL (reference sequence). The CDR3 totals 12 residues. V was clipped by 3 bases and J by 11 bases; unmatched bases: 3. CDR3 in DNA: TGTGCCAGCAGCCAGGACAGGGAATCCATATATTTT. It specifies CASSQDRESIYF.

This rearrangement joins TRBV18 to TRBJ1-2, with a possible D match to TRBD1 (6 bases). The V end lost 3 bases, the J end lost 8 bases, and 13 bases lay between the germline ends. Germline loops: CDR1 KGHSH, CDR2 LQKENI. This CDR3 is 13 amino acids long. DNA of the CDR3: TGTGCCAGCTCACCGGTTGCAGGGGTCGGCTACACCTTC. Its protein is CASSPVAGVGYTF.

The V and J genes are TRBV9 and TRBJ2-7; 7 bases are a match to TRBD1. Germline-derived CDR1 and CDR2 are SGDLS and YYNGEE. The CDR3 is made up of 15 amino acids. V lost 2 bases and J lost 0; bases outside the gene matches: 5. The CDR3 DNA is TGTGCCAGCAGCGTGCACCGGGACAGCTCCTACGAGCAGTACTTC. This sequence encodes CASSVHRDSSYEQYF.

The chain recombines TRBV6-2 or TRBV6-3 with TRBJ2-1; 7 bases agree with TRBD2. CDR3 size: 15 residues. Germline V gives CDR1 MNHEY, CDR2 SVGEGT. The V and J ends lost 6 bases and 2 bases, in that order; junction bases with no gene match: 7. CDR3 DNA sequence: TGTGCCAGCAGCCATAGGCTAGCGGCCTACAATGAGCAGTTCTTC. This encodes CASSHRLAAYNEQFF.

The chain carries TRBV6-5 and TRBJ1-1, with a tentative D call TRBD1 (5 bases). Germline V gives CDR1 MNHEY, CDR2 SVGAGI. This CDR3 is 13 amino acids long. V lost 7 bases to trimming and J lost 2 bases, with 11 bases between them. The CDR3 nucleotides are TGTGCCAGCATACGGGGGATTAACACTGAAGCTTTCTTT. It translates to CASIRGINTEAFF.

The chain uses TRBV19 and TRBJ1-5, with 7 bases matching TRBD1. The CDR3 is 17 amino acids. The ends lost 5 bases at V and 0 bases at J; junction bases unmatched: 10. Germline-derived CDR1 and CDR2 are LNHDA and SQIVND (reference sequence). The CDR3 protein is CASSPRTGLPSNQPQHF. The CDR3 DNA is TGTGCCAGTAGTCCCCGGACAGGTCTCCCTAGCAATCAGCCCCAGCATTTT.

The chain uses TRBV18 and TRBJ2-7; TRBD1 agrees at 9 bases. V trimming: 6 bases; J trimming: 5 bases; junction bases outside the gene matches: 8. The CDR3 has 14 residues. Germline V gene sequence: CDR1 KGHSH, CDR2 LQKENI. The CDR3 DNA is TGTGCCAGCTCGACAGGGGGGGGAAGGGACGAGCAGTACTTC. Translated, it gives CASSTGGGRDEQYF.

The chain couples TRBV7-9 to TRBJ2-1; TRBD2 matches at 7 bases. The ends lost 3 bases at V and 0 bases at J; junction bases unmatched: 8. This CDR3 is built from 17 residues. Germline CDR1 SEHNR, CDR2 FQNEAQ (reference sequence). For the CDR3, the DNA is TGTGCCAGCAGCTTGTTGAGCGGGGCCTTCTCCTACAATGAGCAGTTCTTC. This translates into CASSLLSGAFSYNEQFF.

This rearrangement joins TRBV7-2 to TRBJ2-7, with 12 nucleotides matching TRBD1. The length of the CDR3 is 14 residues. Looked up from germline, CDR1 is SGHTA and CDR2 is FQGNSA. V lost 4 bases, J lost 7 bases, and 5 bases stayed unmatched. The CDR3 here is CASSWGQGAREQYF. The CDR3 coding sequence is TGTGCCAGCAGCTGGGGACAGGGGGCGAGGGAGCAGTACTTC.

The chain links TRBV6-5 to TRBJ1-6; TRBD1 is a possible D gene (6 bases). Germline V gene sequence: CDR1 MNHEY, CDR2 SVGAGI. The V and J ends lost 7 bases and 8 bases respectively, with 15 bases between them. CDR3 size: 14 residues. CDR3 residues: CASTGGREYSPLHF. Written as DNA, the CDR3 is TGTGCCAGCACTGGGGGCAGGGAGTATTCACCCCTCCACTTT.

The genes are TRBV27 and TRBJ1-5; D gene ambiguous. Germline V lookup: CDR1 MNHEY, CDR2 SMNVEV (reference sequence). With 2 bases removed from V and 6 bases from J, the gap between germline ends came to 11 bases. The CDR3 is made up of 14 amino acids. The CDR3 region is CASSLRTDGQPQHF. In DNA, the CDR3 is TGTGCCAGCAGTTTAAGGACTGATGGTCAGCCCCAGCATTTT.

This clone came up once. The rearrangement uses TRBV5-6 and TRBJ1-1, with D perhaps matching TRBD1 (5 bases). Germline V gene lookup returns CDR1 SGHDT and CDR2 YYEEEE. V dropped 3 bases and J dropped 4 bases, with 16 bases sitting between them. The CDR3 spans 15 residues. CDR3 sequence (DNA): TGTGCCAGCAGCTGGACCCCCGGGGGGGGCACTGAAGCTTTCTTT. Translation gives CASSWTPGGGTEAFF.

The rearrangement joins TRBV3-1 (or the pseudogene TRBV3-2) to TRBJ1-2; 7 positions agree with TRBD1. The CDR3 loop spans 14 amino acids. The germline gives CDR1 LGHDT, CDR2 YNNKEL (reference sequence). V shed 0 bases and J 3 bases; nucleotides not matched to a gene: 1. The CDR3 sequence: CASSQDTGDYGYTF. CDR3 DNA sequence: TGTGCCAGCAGCCAAGATACAGGGGACTATGGCTACACCTTC.

The J gene is TRBJ1-2, the V gene TRBV30, with D perhaps TRBD1 (6 bases). The length of the CDR3 is 14 residues. Germline CDR1 GTSNPN, CDR2 SVGIG (reference sequence). CDR3 amino acids: CAESPGHLVYGYTF. The CDR3 bases are TGTGCGGAGTCACCGGGACACCTAGTCTATGGCTACACCTTC.

The chain carries TRBV4-1 and TRBJ2-3; 8 positions agree with TRBD1. Germline V CDR1 and CDR2: MGHRA, YSYEKL. This CDR3 contains 18 residues. V lost 0 bases, J lost 8 bases, and 16 bases stayed unmatched. CDR3 bases: TGCGCCAGCAGCCAAGATCAACTGGACAGGGTCCCAGGGGGTACGCAGTATTTT. This encodes CASSQDQLDRVPGGTQYF.

This chain joins TRBV5-6 and TRBJ2-5; D gene ambiguous. Germline values: CDR1 SGHDT, CDR2 YYEEEE. The CDR3 covers 13 residues. Trimming removed 2 bases at V and 2 bases at J, with 7 bases between. CDR3 residues: CASSFYVQETQYF. The CDR3 DNA is TGTGCCAGCAGCTTCTATGTTCAAGAGACCCAGTACTTC.

This chain links TRBV19 with TRBJ1-5; D remains unclear. V lost 5 bases and J lost 6, with 11 bases in between. From germline, CDR1 is LNHDA and CDR2 SQIVND (reference sequence). The CDR3 has 13 amino acids. In DNA, the CDR3 is TGTGCCAGTAGTCGAGAGCTAGGTCAGCCCCAGCATTTT. Translated: CASSRELGQPQHF. Filled out from reference TRBV19 and TRBJ1-5, the complete variable domain reads DGGITQSPKYLFRKEGQNVTLSCEQNLNHDAMYWYRQDPGQGLRLIYYSQIVNDFQKGDIAEGYSVSREKKESFPLTVTSAQKNPTAFYLCASSRELGQPQHFGDGTRLSIL.

The V gene is TRBV5-8, the J gene TRBJ2-3; 8 nucleotides line up with TRBD2. Trimming at V came to 7 bases and at J to 5 bases, leaving 6 bases not matched to a gene. The germline gives CDR1 SGHTS, CDR2 YDEGEE. The CDR3 consists of 13 residues. The CDR3: CASSGGHGDTQYF. The CDR3 DNA follows: TGTGCCAGCTCGGGGGGGCACGGAGATACGCAGTATTTT.

The gene calls are TRBV6-5 and TRBJ1-6; the match to TRBD1 covers 10 bases. The CDR3 contains 16 residues. Germline CDR1 and CDR2: MNHEY and SVGAGI. J was trimmed by 8 bases and V by 0 bases; bases with no gene match: 4. This CDR3 is CASSYSSGTGDSPLHF. CDR3 nucleotides: TGTGCCAGCAGTTACTCGAGTGGGACAGGGGATTCACCCCTCCACTTT.

This clone has just a few counts. J is TRBJ2-3 and V is TRBV6-4, with TRBD2 matching 9 bases. Germline CDR1 and CDR2: MRHNA and SNTAGT. This CDR3 has 14 residues. Trimming removed 4 bases from V and 1 base from J; junction bases left unmatched: 0. The CDR3 is CASSVAGGTDTQYF. The CDR3 DNA is TGTGCCAGCAGTGTAGCGGGGGGCACAGATACGCAGTATTTT.

The chain joins TRBV5-1 to TRBJ2-7, with TRBD2 matching over 7 bases. J lost 0 bases, V lost 4 bases, and 4 bases had no gene match. The CDR3 covers 14 residues. Per germline, CDR1 SGHRS and CDR2 YFSETQ. In DNA, the CDR3 is TGCGCCAGCAGCAGGACTAGTCCCTCCTACGAGCAGTACTTC. This sequence encodes CASSRTSPSYEQYF.

CDR3 region: CASSVDRRNGYTF. The CDR3 DNA reads as TGTGCCAGCAGCGTCGACAGAAGGAATGGCTACACCTTC. V gene TRBV6-5 combines with J gene TRBJ1-2, with D possibly being TRBD1 (5 bases). This CDR3 comprises 13 residues. CDR1 and CDR2 (germline): MNHEY, SVGAGI. The V end lost 6 bases, the J end lost 6 bases, and 14 bases lay between the germline ends.

This clone was recorded only once. The chain carries TRBV3-1 (or the pseudogene TRBV3-2) and TRBJ2-3, with TRBD2 matching over 15 bases. The CDR3 loop spans 17 amino acids. Germline V gene data show CDR1 as LGHDT and CDR2 as YNNKEL (reference sequence). J gave up 3 bases and V 4 bases, and 5 bases lay outside the gene matches. The CDR3: CASSPRTSGGGTDTQYF. The CDR3 DNA reads as TGTGCCAGCAGCCCAAGGACTAGCGGGGGGGGGACAGATACGCAGTATTTT.

The chain links TRBV7-9 to TRBJ2-7; a possible D gene is TRBD2 (5 bases). Germline CDR1 SEHNR, CDR2 FQNEAQ (reference sequence). The V end was cut by 1 base, the J end by 3 bases, with 19 bases between. The CDR3 is 17 residues long. For the CDR3, the DNA is TGTGCCAGCAGCTTAGTAGGATCCAGGACTCAGCTCTACGAGCAGTACTTC. It codes for CASSLVGSRTQLYEQYF. Based on the CDR3 plus reference TRBV7-9 and TRBJ2-7, the full variable domain is DTGVSQNPRHKITKRGQNVTFRCDPISEHNRLYWYRQTLGQGPEFLTYFQNEAQLEKSRLLSDRFSAERPKGSFSTLEIQRTEQGDSAMYLCASSLVGSRTQLYEQYFGPGTRLTVT.

V usage is TRBV5-6 and J usage is TRBJ2-1, with TRBD1 matching over 7 bases. The V gene's germline CDR1 is SGHDT and CDR2 YYEEEE. This CDR3 is 14 amino acids long. Unmatched junction bases numbered 6, after V lost 3 bases and J lost 6 bases. The CDR3 sequence: CASSWETGSNEQFF. CDR3 in DNA: TGTGCCAGCAGCTGGGAGACAGGGAGCAATGAGCAGTTCTTC. Filled out from reference TRBV5-6 and TRBJ2-1, the complete variable domain reads DAGVTQSPTHLIKTRGQQVTLRCSPKSGHDTVSWYQQALGQGPQFIFQYYEEEERQRGNFPDRFSGHQFPNYSSELNVNALLLGDSALYLCASSWETGSNEQFFGPGTRLTVL.

The chain uses TRBV7-9 and TRBJ1-4, with D maybe TRBD1 (5 bases). The CDR3 covers 15 residues. Per the germline V gene, CDR1 is SEHNR and CDR2 is FQNEAQ (reference sequence). Trimming took 5 bases from V and 0 from J, leaving 10 bases between them. The chain's CDR3 is CASSAYRSTNEKLFF. CDR3 DNA: TGTGCCAGCAGCGCCTACAGGTCAACTAATGAAAAACTGTTTTTT.

The rearrangement uses TRBV29-1 and TRBJ1-1; tentative D call: TRBD1 (5 bases). Germline V gene sequence: CDR1 SQVTM, CDR2 ANQGSEA. Trimming pared 5 bases from V and 4 bases from J, leaving 8 bases between. The CDR3 runs 11 residues. Written as DNA, the CDR3 is TGCAGCGTTTGGGGGGGCACTGAAGCTTTCTTT. It encodes CSVWGGTEAFF.